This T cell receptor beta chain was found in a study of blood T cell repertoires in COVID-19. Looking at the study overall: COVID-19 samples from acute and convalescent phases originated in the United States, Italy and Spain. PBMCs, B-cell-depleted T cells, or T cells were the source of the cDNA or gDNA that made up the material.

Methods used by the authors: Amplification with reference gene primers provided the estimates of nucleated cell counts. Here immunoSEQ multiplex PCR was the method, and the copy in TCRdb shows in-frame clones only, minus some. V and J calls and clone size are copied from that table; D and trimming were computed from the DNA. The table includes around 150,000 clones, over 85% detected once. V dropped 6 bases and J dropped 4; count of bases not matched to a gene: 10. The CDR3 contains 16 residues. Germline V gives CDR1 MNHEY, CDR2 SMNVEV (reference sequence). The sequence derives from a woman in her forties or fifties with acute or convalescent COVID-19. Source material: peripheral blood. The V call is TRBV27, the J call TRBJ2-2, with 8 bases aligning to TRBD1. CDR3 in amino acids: CASRYETGDFTGELFF. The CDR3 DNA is TGTGCCAGCAGATATGAGACAGGGGACTTCACCGGGGAGCTGTTTTTT.